Listed below are T cell receptor beta chains from one sample, sequenced in a study of T cells in Graves' hyperthyroidism and ophthalmopathy. TCRdb re-called the multiplex PCR reads through MiXCR, storing one row per CDR3 protein. This sample yields hundreds of thousands of distinct CDR3 sequences, of which approximately 15% are seen a single time; 10% belongs to the top ten. Sample: blood. These receptors originate from a woman aged 18-29 years with Graves' hyperthyroidism. The CDR3 runs from the conserved cysteine through the conserved F or W. The order of the fields is CDR3 protein, CDR3 DNA, J gene, V gene, D gene, clone size. D genes are given only for firm matches. The listing skips clone size in some rows; elsewhere it reads once, few, many or a size class.

CDR3aa: CASSQDRVQGYGYTF
CDR3nt: TGTGCCAGCAGCCAAGACAGGGTTCAAGGCTATGGCTACACCTTC
j_gene: TRBJ1-2
v_gene: TRBV4-2
d_gene: NA
abundance: few

CDR3aa: CASSIRLAGAPRLSGELFF
CDR3nt: TGTGCCAGCAGCATCCGACTAGCGGGAGCCCCCCGTCTGTCCGGGGAGCTGTTTTTT
j_gene: TRBJ2-2
v_gene: TRBV7-9
d_gene: TRBD2
abundance: few

CDR3aa: CASRPLRGIGELFF
CDR3nt: TGTGCCAGCAGGCCCCTGCGGGGGATCGGGGAGCTGTTTTTT
j_gene: TRBJ2-2
v_gene: TRBV7-9
d_gene: TRBD2
abundance: NA

CDR3aa: CASSLVGSGYTF
CDR3nt: TGTGCCAGCAGTTTAGTAGGGTCCGGCTACACCTTC
j_gene: TRBJ1-2
v_gene: TRBV12-3/TRBV12-4
d_gene: NA
abundance: many

CDR3aa: CAWHQDGTVGQYF
CDR3nt: TGTGCCTGGCACCAGGACGGCACCGTGGGGCAGTACTTC
j_gene: TRBJ2-7
v_gene: TRBV30
d_gene: NA
abundance: many

CDR3aa: CASSPRFGANEQFF
CDR3nt: TGTGCTAGCAGCCCCCGTTTCGGGGCCAATGAGCAGTTCTTC
j_gene: TRBJ2-1
v_gene: TRBV7-7
d_gene: NA
abundance: few

CDR3aa: CAGGVDSSYGYTF
CDR3nt: TGTGCTGGAGGGGTCGACAGTTCCTATGGCTACACCTTC
j_gene: TRBJ1-2
v_gene: TRBV2
d_gene: NA
abundance: many

CDR3aa: CASSRQGDDSPLHF
CDR3nt: TGTGCCAGCAGCAGACAGGGGGATGACTCACCCCTCCACTTT
j_gene: TRBJ1-6
v_gene: TRBV5-4
d_gene: TRBD1
abundance: NA

CDR3aa: CSVRETGETQYF
CDR3nt: TGCAGCGTTAGGGAGACGGGGGAGACCCAGTACTTC
j_gene: TRBJ2-5
v_gene: TRBV29-1
d_gene: NA
abundance: few

CDR3aa: CASSVSMGLAGPYEQYF
CDR3nt: TGTGCCAGCAGTGTCAGCATGGGACTAGCGGGTCCCTACGAGCAGTACTTC
j_gene: TRBJ2-7
v_gene: TRBV27
d_gene: TRBD2
abundance: many

CDR3aa: CASSISGTAEKLFF
CDR3nt: TGTGCCAGCAGTATCTCCGGGACAGCTGAAAAACTGTTTTTT
j_gene: TRBJ1-4
v_gene: TRBV28
d_gene: TRBD1
abundance: many

CDR3aa: CASSRGRLAGRSYNEQFF
CDR3nt: TGTGCCAGCAGCCGAGGGAGACTAGCGGGTCGCTCCTACAATGAGCAGTTCTTC
j_gene: TRBJ2-1
v_gene: TRBV3-1
d_gene: TRBD2
abundance: few

CDR3aa: CASSATTGRSGANVLTF
CDR3nt: TGTGCCAGCAGCGCGACGACAGGGAGGTCTGGGGCCAACGTCCTGACTTTC
j_gene: TRBJ2-6
v_gene: TRBV2
d_gene: NA
abundance: NA

CDR3aa: CASSLTYTGELFF
CDR3nt: TGTGCCAGCAGCTTGACATACACCGGGGAGCTGTTTTTT
j_gene: TRBJ2-2
v_gene: TRBV11-2
d_gene: NA
abundance: many

CDR3aa: CASSLRGAGANVLTF
CDR3nt: TGTGCCAGCAGTTTACGAGGGGCTGGGGCCAACGTCCTGACTTTC
j_gene: TRBJ2-6
v_gene: TRBV28
d_gene: NA
abundance: many

CDR3aa: CASSPEGRNSPLHF
CDR3nt: TGTGCCAGCTCACCAGAGGGCAGGAATTCACCCCTCCACTTT
j_gene: TRBJ1-6
v_gene: TRBV18
d_gene: NA
abundance: many

CDR3aa: CASSLAMGSSYEQYF
CDR3nt: TGTGCCAGCAGCTTAGCAATGGGAAGCTCCTACGAGCAGTACTTC
j_gene: TRBJ2-7
v_gene: TRBV7-2
d_gene: NA
abundance: many

CDR3aa: CSVERKSSYNEQFF
CDR3nt: TGCAGCGTTGAGCGGAAGAGCTCCTACAATGAGCAGTTCTTC
j_gene: TRBJ2-1
v_gene: TRBV29-1
d_gene: NA
abundance: many

CDR3aa: CASSLSAGPYEQYF
CDR3nt: TGTGCCAGCAGTTTATCGGCAGGCCCCTACGAGCAGTACTTC
j_gene: TRBJ2-7
v_gene: TRBV27
d_gene: NA
abundance: few

CDR3aa: CASSPGVSEKLFF
CDR3nt: TGTGCCAGCAGCCCCGGGGTCTCTGAAAAACTGTTTTTT
j_gene: TRBJ1-4
v_gene: TRBV27
d_gene: NA
abundance: many

CDR3aa: CAWRTTREQFF
CDR3nt: TGTGCCTGGAGGACCACCCGGGAGCAGTTCTTC
j_gene: TRBJ2-1
v_gene: TRBV30
d_gene: NA
abundance: NA

CDR3aa: CASSLRTGPDTQYF
CDR3nt: TGTGCCAGCAGTTTACGGACAGGGCCAGATACGCAGTATTTT
j_gene: TRBJ2-3
v_gene: TRBV28
d_gene: TRBD1
abundance: NA

CDR3aa: CAWERTGGTEAFF
CDR3nt: TGTGCCTGGGAGAGGACAGGGGGAACTGAAGCTTTCTTT
j_gene: TRBJ1-1
v_gene: TRBV30
d_gene: TRBD1
abundance: many